The next 21 T cell receptor beta chains were all read from a single sample in a study of read filtering for tumor transcriptome and immune sequencing. Molecular barcoded adaptors covering alpha/delta and beta/gamma chains were used on 400 ng RNA. One entry per CDR3 protein, called by TCRdb with MiXCR from the reads. In the table there are 40,000 or so distinct CDR3 sequences, around an eighth of which are singletons. Sequenced input: a population of CD138-negative cells sorted from bone marrow. The origin of the receptors is a donor aged 40 or older with multiple myeloma.

This clonotype occurred a few times. A far larger clone differs by one base, so this is likely a read error. The CDR3 is CASSPGTGAYKEQFF. The CDR3 DNA is TGTGCCAGCAGCCCTGGGACAGGGGCATACAAGGAGCAGTTCTTC. The rearrangement uses TRBV12-3 or TRBV12-4 and TRBJ2-1; TRBD1 agrees at 10 bases. CDR3 length equals 15 residues.

This clonotype was found a few times. The CDR3 nucleotides read TGCAGTGCCATAATTAGCGGGAGTTACGAGCAGTACTTC. This encodes CSAIISGSYEQYF. The gene calls are TRBV20-1 and TRBJ2-7; TRBD2 agrees at 9 bases. This CDR3 has 13 residues. With V trimmed by 6 bases and J by 4 bases, 7 bases remained unmatched. The V gene's germline CDR1 is DFQATT and CDR2 SNEGSKA (reference sequence).

This clonotype was observed many times. This sequence joins TRBV27 and TRBJ2-6; D is undetermined. Germline V lookup: CDR1 MNHEY, CDR2 SMNVEV (reference sequence). With 3 bases removed from V and 4 bases from J, the gap between germline ends came to 13 bases. The CDR3 loop spans 16 amino acids. This CDR3 is CASSLIGSDGANVLTF. Written as DNA, the CDR3 is TGTGCCAGCAGTTTGATCGGCAGTGACGGGGCCAACGTCCTGACTTTC.

On this clonotype itself: This likely stems from a read error, as it lies one base from a far larger clone. J is TRBJ1-5 and V is TRBV5-5, with 7 bases aligning to TRBD1. This CDR3 region has 15 residues. Germline CDR1 is SGHKS and CDR2 is YYEKEE (reference sequence). CDR3 nucleotide sequence: TGTGCCAGCAGCTTCGGGGACAGTAGCAGTCAGCCCCAGCATTTT. It specifies CASSFGDSSSQPQHF.

This clonotype showed up many times. This rearrangement joins TRBV5-1 to TRBJ1-5; D is unresolved. The CDR3 totals 15 residues. Germline V gives CDR1 SGHRS, CDR2 YFSETQ. V dropped 1 base and J dropped 4 bases, with 12 bases sitting between them. CDR3 amino acids: CASSLYGFPNQPQHF. The CDR3, as DNA: TGCGCCAGCAGCTTGTACGGGTTTCCTAATCAGCCCCAGCATTTT. Based on the CDR3 plus reference TRBV5-1 and TRBJ1-5, the full variable domain is KAGVTQTPRYLIKTRGQQVTLSCSPISGHRSVSWYQQTPGQGLQFLFEYFSETQRNKGNFPGRFSGRQFSNSRSEMNVSTLELGDSALYLCASSLYGFPNQPQHFGDGTRLSIL.

This clonotype was observed a few times. The gene calls are TRBV28 and TRBJ1-5; D remains ambiguous. Germline-derived CDR1 and CDR2 are MDHEN and SYDVKM. V was cut by 6 bases and J by 3 bases, with 15 bases left in between. The CDR3 consists of 15 residues. The CDR3 nucleotides read TGTGCCAGCAGCCACACGGAAGGACTCAATCAGCCCCAGCATTTT. This gives the protein CASSHTEGLNQPQHF. The whole variable domain, filled in from reference TRBV28 and TRBJ1-5, reads DVKVTQSSRYLVKRTGEKVFLECVQDMDHENMFWYRQDPGLGLRLIYFSYDVKMKEKGDIPEGYSVSREKKERFSLILESASTNQTSMYLCASSHTEGLNQPQHFGDGTRLSIL.

This clonotype was detected ten times or more. V gene TRBV7-2 combines with J gene TRBJ2-1; D gene uncertain. CDR1 and CDR2 from the germline V gene are SGHTA and FQGNSA. V lost 7 bases and J lost 8, with 18 bases in between. The CDR3 length is 14 residues. DNA of the CDR3: TGTGCCAGCACCCTTCTGGGGTTGGGCGATGAGCAGTTCTTC. This sequence encodes CASTLLGLGDEQFF.

This clonotype was found many times. V and J are TRBV11-2 and TRBJ2-7; perhaps TRBD1 as D (5 bases). Germline V lookup: CDR1 SGHAT, CDR2 FQNNGV. The CDR3 is 15 residues long. V lost 3 bases and J 0 bases, leaving 12 bases between the germline ends. The CDR3: CASSFGADSSYEQYF. Here the CDR3 DNA reads TGTGCCAGCAGCTTCGGAGCCGACAGCTCCTACGAGCAGTACTTC.

This clonotype was observed many times. The genes are TRBV12-3 or TRBV12-4 and TRBJ2-5, with a weak D call TRBD2 (6 bases). V lost 7 bases, J lost 2 bases, and 11 bases lay in between. The CDR3 contains 13 residues. For the CDR3, the DNA is TGTGCCAGCACCATCCGGGGGCAAGAGACCCAGTACTTC. It codes for CASTIRGQETQYF.

This clonotype was recorded at least ten times. The V and J genes are TRBV4-1 and TRBJ2-7; D may be TRBD1 (5 bases). CDR3 size: 14 residues. The germline V and J ends were trimmed by 0 bases and 4 bases, with 10 bases remaining between them. Germline CDR1 and CDR2: MGHRA and YSYEKL. The chain's CDR3 is CASSQDFKGYEQYF. Written as DNA, the CDR3 is TGCGCCAGCAGCCAAGATTTCAAGGGGTACGAGCAGTACTTC.

This clonotype was recorded many times. V and J are TRBV20-1 and TRBJ2-5; 12 bases fit TRBD2. V lost 1 base to trimming and J lost 2 bases; unmatched junction nucleotides: 8. The germline V gene encodes CDR1 DFQATT and CDR2 SNEGSKA (reference sequence). This CDR3 comprises 17 residues. The CDR3: CSARGYGLAGLQETQYF. The CDR3 DNA reads as TGCAGTGCTAGAGGGTACGGACTAGCGGGGCTACAAGAGACCCAGTACTTC.

The chain joins TRBV29-1 to TRBJ2-1, with 7 bases matching TRBD1. Germline V gives CDR1 SQVTM, CDR2 ANQGSEA. Losses at the gene ends were 2 bases for V and 3 bases for J; bases not matched to a gene: 7. The CDR3 has 15 amino acids. The CDR3 reads CSVEIWDSHYNEQFF. The CDR3 bases are TGCAGCGTTGAAATTTGGGACAGCCACTACAATGAGCAGTTCTTC.

This clonotype appeared many times. The chain is built from TRBV7-2 and TRBJ2-7; 7 bases match TRBD1. The CDR3 runs 15 residues. The germline gives CDR1 SGHTA, CDR2 FQGNSA. V shed 6 bases and J 2 bases; nucleotides not matched to a gene: 10. The CDR3 protein is CASSLFGTETYEQYF. For the CDR3, the DNA is TGTGCCAGCAGTCTGTTCGGGACAGAAACCTACGAGCAGTACTTC.

At least ten counts were recorded for this clonotype. V is TRBV11-1 and J is TRBJ2-2; maybe TRBD1 (6 bases). Germline CDR1 SGHAT, CDR2 FQDESV (reference sequence). This CDR3 is built from 15 residues. The V and J ends lost 4 bases and 3 bases respectively, with 12 bases between them. The CDR3 protein is CASSSRGTDTGELFF. Written as DNA, the CDR3 is TGTGCCAGCAGCTCCAGGGGTACGGACACCGGGGAGCTGTTTTTT.

In this sample, this clonotype turned up many times. The chain couples TRBV30 to TRBJ1-4; D uncertain. The CDR3 consists of 13 residues. Germline CDR1 is GTSNPN and CDR2 is SVGIG (reference sequence). V shed 1 base and J shed 4 bases, with 7 bases lying between them. CDR3 coding DNA: TGTGCCTGGAGTGGCGGCCGTAATGAAAAACTGTTTTTT. The encoded protein is CAWSGGRNEKLFF.

In its sample, this clonotype was seen many times. The chain carries TRBV7-9 and TRBJ1-4; unclear D gene. CDR3 length: 13 amino acids. The V and J ends lost 4 bases and 8 bases respectively, with 11 bases between them. The germline V gene has CDR1 SEHNR and CDR2 FQNEAQ (reference sequence). The CDR3 sequence: CASSYPPGEKLFF. CDR3 nucleotide sequence: TGTGCCAGCAGCTACCCACCCGGGGAAAAACTGTTTTTT.

This clonotype occurred many times. The chain carries TRBV29-1 and TRBJ2-3; D is undetermined. The V gene lost 2 bases and the J gene lost 6 bases, with 3 bases spanning the gap. The length of the CDR3 is 10 residues. Germline V gene sequence: CDR1 SQVTM, CDR2 ANQGSEA. The CDR3 region is CSVERDTQYF. The CDR3 DNA follows: TGCAGCGTTGAACGGGATACGCAGTATTTT.

A note on this clonotype: A much larger clone lies one base from this, so it may be a read error. This chain connects TRBV20-1 to TRBJ2-7; no reliable D call. V dropped 3 bases and J dropped 3 bases, with 18 bases sitting between them. The CDR3 runs 15 residues. The germline V gene encodes CDR1 DFQATT and CDR2 SNEGSKA (reference sequence). This CDR3 is CSASGASPTNYEQYF. The CDR3 DNA reads as TGCAGTGCTAGTGGTGCGAGCCCAACGAACTACGAGCAGTACTTC.

On this clonotype itself: This may be a read error: a much more frequent sequence differs by one nucleotide. This CDR3 is missing its conserved last phenylalanine or tryptophan, likely due to a read error. V and J are TRBV7-9 and TRBJ2-3; D assignment may be TRBD1 or TRBD2 (6 bases each). This CDR3 is built from 16 residues. V lost 5 bases, J lost 3 bases, and 18 bases lay in between. The germline CDR1 and CDR2 sequences are SEHNR and FQNEAQ (reference sequence). The CDR3 loop reads CASSPPRRRGTDTQYL. CDR3 nucleotides: TGTGCCAGCAGCCCCCCTAGGAGGAGGGGGACAGATACGCAGTATCTT.

As concerns this clonotype: With a far larger clone one base away, a read error is the likely cause. The V gene is TRBV10-3, the J gene TRBJ1-4; 12 nucleotides match TRBD2. The J call is uncertain, as TRBJ2-3 better fits the DNA end. Germline V gene sequence: CDR1 ENHRY, CDR2 SYGVKD. The CDR3 contains 17 residues. Here the CDR3 DNA reads TGTGCCATCAGTGACAGGACTAGCGGGGAAAACACAGATTCGCAGTATTTT. It translates to CAISDRTSGENTDSQYF.

The table lists this clonotype with many counts. The gene calls are TRBV4-2 and TRBJ1-4; the D is unclear. Germline V lookup: CDR1 LGHNA, CDR2 YNFKEQ. This CDR3 comprises 15 residues. The V end was cut by 4 bases, the J end by 8 bases, with 17 bases between. This CDR3 is CASSRPTGELEKLFF. In DNA form, the CDR3 reads TGTGCCAGCAGCCGCCCTACGGGCGAACTGGAAAAACTGTTTTTT.